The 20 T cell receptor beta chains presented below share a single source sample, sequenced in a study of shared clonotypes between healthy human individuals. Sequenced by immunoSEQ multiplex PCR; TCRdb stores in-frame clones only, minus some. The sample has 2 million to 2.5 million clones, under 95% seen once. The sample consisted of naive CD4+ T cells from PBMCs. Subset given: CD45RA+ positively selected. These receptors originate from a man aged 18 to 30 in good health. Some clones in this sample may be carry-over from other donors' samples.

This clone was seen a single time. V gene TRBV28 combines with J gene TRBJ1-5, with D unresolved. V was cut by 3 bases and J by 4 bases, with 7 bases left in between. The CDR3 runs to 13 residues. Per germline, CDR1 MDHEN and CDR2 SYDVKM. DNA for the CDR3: TGTGCCAGCAGTTTCAATGGGAATCAGCCCCAGCATTTT. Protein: CASSFNGNQPQHF.

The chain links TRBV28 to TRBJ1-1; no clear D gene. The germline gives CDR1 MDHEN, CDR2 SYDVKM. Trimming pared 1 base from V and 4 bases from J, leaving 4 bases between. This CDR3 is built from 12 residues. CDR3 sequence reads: CASSLLTTEAFF. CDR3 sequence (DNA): TGTGCCAGCAGTTTATTAACCACTGAAGCTTTCTTT.

DNA of the CDR3: TGTGCCAGCTGGGAACGGGGCAGGCCGGCGGCTTTCTTT. Protein product: CASWERGRPAAFF. The chain links TRBV28 to TRBJ1-1, with D perhaps TRBD1 (5 bases). Germline loops: CDR1 MDHEN, CDR2 SYDVKM. This CDR3 is 13 amino acids long. V lost 8 bases and J 11 bases, leaving 21 bases between the germline ends.

CDR3 sequence (DNA): TGTGCCAGTAGACCGACAGGGAACAATCAGCCCCAGCATTTT. Translating gives CASRPTGNNQPQHF. The chain is built from TRBV19 and TRBJ1-5; 7 nucleotides match TRBD1. The CDR3 runs 14 residues. Trimming removed 6 bases from V and 3 bases from J; junction bases left unmatched: 5. CDR1 is LNHDA, CDR2 SQIVND, per germline (reference sequence).

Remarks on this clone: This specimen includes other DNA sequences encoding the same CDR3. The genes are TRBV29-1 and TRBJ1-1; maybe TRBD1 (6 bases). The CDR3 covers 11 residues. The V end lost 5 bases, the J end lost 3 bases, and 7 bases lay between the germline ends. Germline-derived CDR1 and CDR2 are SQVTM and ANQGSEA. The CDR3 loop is CSVRGDTEAFF. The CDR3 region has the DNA TGCAGCGTTAGGGGGGACACTGAAGCTTTCTTT.

CDR3 nucleotide sequence: TGTGCCAGCAGCGTCCAGTTTAGCACAGATACGCAGTATTTT. Its translation: CASSVQFSTDTQYF. This chain joins TRBV9 and TRBJ2-3, with D unresolved. Trimming pared 2 bases from V and 0 bases from J, leaving 7 bases between. This CDR3 region has 14 residues. Germline V lookup: CDR1 SGDLS, CDR2 YYNGEE.

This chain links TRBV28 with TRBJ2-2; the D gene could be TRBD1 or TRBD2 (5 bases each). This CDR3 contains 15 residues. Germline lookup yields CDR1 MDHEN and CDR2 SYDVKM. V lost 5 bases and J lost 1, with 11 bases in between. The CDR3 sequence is CASSPGGGNTGELFF. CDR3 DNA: TGTGCCAGCAGTCCCGGTGGGGGGAACACCGGGGAGCTGTTTTTT. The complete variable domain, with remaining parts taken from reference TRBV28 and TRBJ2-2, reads DVKVTQSSRYLVKRTGEKVFLECVQDMDHENMFWYRQDPGLGLRLIYFSYDVKMKEKGDIPEGYSVSREKKERFSLILESASTNQTSMYLCASSPGGGNTGELFFGEGSRLTVL.

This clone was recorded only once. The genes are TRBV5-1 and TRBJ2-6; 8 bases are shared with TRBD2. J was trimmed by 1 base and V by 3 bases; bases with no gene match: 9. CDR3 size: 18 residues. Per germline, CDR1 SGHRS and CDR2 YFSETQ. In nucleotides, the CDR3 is TGCGCCAGCAGCTCCCGGGGGGGTGTAGGATCTGGGGCCAACGTCCTGACTTTC. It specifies CASSSRGGVGSGANVLTF.

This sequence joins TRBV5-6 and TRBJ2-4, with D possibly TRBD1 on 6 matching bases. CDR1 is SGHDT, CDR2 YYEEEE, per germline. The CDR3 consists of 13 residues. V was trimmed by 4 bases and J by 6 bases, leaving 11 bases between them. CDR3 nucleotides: TGTGCCAGCAGCCAAAAACAGGGAAACATTCAGTACTTC. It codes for CASSQKQGNIQYF. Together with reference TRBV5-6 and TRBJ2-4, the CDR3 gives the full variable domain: DAGVTQSPTHLIKTRGQQVTLRCSPKSGHDTVSWYQQALGQGPQFIFQYYEEEERQRGNFPDRFSGHQFPNYSSELNVNALLLGDSALYLCASSQKQGNIQYFGAGTRLSVL.

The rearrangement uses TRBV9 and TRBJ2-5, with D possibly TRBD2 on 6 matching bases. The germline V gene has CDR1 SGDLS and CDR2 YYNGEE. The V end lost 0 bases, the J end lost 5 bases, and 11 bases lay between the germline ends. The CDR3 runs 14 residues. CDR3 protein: CASSVGGTWETQYF. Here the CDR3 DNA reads TGTGCCAGCAGCGTAGGTGGGACTTGGGAGACCCAGTACTTC.

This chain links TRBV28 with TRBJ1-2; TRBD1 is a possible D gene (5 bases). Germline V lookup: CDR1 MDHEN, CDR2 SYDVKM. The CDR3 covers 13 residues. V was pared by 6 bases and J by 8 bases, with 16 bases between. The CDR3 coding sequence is TGTGCCAGCAGCTCCCCGGCAGGGAGAGGCTACACCTTC. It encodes CASSSPAGRGYTF.

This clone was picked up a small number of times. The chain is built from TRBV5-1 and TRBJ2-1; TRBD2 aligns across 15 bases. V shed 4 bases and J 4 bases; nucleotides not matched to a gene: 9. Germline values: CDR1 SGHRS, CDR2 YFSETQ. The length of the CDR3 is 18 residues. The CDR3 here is CASSEGLAGGKLYNEQFF. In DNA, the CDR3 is TGCGCCAGCAGCGAGGGACTAGCGGGAGGAAAACTGTACAATGAGCAGTTCTTC.

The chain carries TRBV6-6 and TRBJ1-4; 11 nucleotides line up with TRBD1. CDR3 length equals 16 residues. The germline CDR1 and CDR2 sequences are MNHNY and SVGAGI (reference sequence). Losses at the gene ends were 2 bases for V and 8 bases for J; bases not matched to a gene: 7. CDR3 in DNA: TGTGCCAGCAGTTACACACCCGGGACAGGGGGGGAAAAACTGTTTTTT. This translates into CASSYTPGTGGEKLFF.

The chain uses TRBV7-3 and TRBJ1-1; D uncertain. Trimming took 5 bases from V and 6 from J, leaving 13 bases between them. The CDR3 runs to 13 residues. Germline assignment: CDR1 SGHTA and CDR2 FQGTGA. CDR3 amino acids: CASSKGVASEAFF. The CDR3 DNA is TGTGCCAGCAGCAAGGGCGTGGCTTCTGAAGCTTTCTTT.

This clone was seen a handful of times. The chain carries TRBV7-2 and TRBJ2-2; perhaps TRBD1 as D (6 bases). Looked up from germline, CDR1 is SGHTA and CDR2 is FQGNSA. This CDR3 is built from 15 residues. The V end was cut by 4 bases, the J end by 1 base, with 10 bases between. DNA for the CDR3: TGTGCCAGCAGCTCGCCCAGGGGGAACACCGGGGAGCTGTTTTTT. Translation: CASSSPRGNTGELFF.

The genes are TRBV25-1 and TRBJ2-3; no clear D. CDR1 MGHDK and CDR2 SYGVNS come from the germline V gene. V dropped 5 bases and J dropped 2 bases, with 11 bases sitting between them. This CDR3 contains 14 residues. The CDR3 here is CASSQMSLTDTQYF. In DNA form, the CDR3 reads TGTGCCAGCAGTCAAATGAGCCTCACAGATACGCAGTATTTT.

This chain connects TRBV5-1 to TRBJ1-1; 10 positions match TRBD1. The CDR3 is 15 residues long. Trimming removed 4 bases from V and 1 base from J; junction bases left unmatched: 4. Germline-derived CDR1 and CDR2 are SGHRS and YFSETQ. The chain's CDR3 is CASSRRTGGNTEAFF. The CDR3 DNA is TGCGCCAGCAGCAGACGGACAGGGGGGAACACTGAAGCTTTCTTT. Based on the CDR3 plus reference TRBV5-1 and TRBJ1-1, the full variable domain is KAGVTQTPRYLIKTRGQQVTLSCSPISGHRSVSWYQQTPGQGLQFLFEYFSETQRNKGNFPGRFSGRQFSNSRSEMNVSTLELGDSALYLCASSRRTGGNTEAFFGQGTRLTVV.

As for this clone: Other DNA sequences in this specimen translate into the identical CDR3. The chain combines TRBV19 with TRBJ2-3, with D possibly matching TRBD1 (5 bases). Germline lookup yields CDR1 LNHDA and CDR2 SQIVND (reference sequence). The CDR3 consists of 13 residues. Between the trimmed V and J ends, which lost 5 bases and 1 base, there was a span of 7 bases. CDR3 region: CASSPRGTDTQYF. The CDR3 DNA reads TGTGCCAGTAGTCCCAGGGGCACAGATACGCAGTATTTT.

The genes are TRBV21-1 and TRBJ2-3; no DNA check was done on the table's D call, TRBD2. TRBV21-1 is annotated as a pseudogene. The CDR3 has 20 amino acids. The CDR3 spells CASSKGFRAGGVSVTDTQYF. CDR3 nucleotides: TGTGCCAGCAGCAAAGGGTTTCGAGCGGGAGGCGTATCAGTCACAGATACGCAGTATTTT.

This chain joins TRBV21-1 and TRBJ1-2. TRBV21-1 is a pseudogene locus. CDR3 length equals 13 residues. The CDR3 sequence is CASSRPTNYGYTF. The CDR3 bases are TGTGCCAGCAGCAGACCAACCAACTATGGCTACACCTTC.